This is a list of T cell receptor beta chains from one sample in a study of blood T cells in healthy people across ages. MiXCR, run by TCRdb on the 5' RACE reads, gives a single entry per CDR3 protein. The sample holds almost 800,000 distinct CDR3 sequences, 58% seen once. The sample comprised blood. The receptors were gathered from a man aged 30 to 39 in good health. Both conserved end residues are part of each CDR3. The order of the fields is V gene, J gene, D gene, clone size, CDR3 protein, CDR3 DNA. D genes are given only for firm matches. Size values are once, few and many counts, or a class for expanded clones, and some rows have none.

>TRBV6-2/TRBV6-3|TRBJ2-7|TRBD2|NA
CASSIGLGRWEQYF
TGTGCCAGCAGCATCGGACTAGGACGGTGGGAGCAGTACTTC
>TRBV29-1|TRBJ1-5|NA|NA
CSVRNLSNQPQHF
TGCAGCGTAAGGAACCTTAGCAATCAGCCCCAGCATTTT
>TRBV4-1|TRBJ2-5|NA|NA
CASSQEHGQETQYF
TGCGCCAGCAGCCAAGAACACGGCCAAGAGACCCAGTACTTC
>TRBV7-2|TRBJ2-3|TRBD2|NA
CASSLFASIGLEADTQYF
TGTGCCAGCAGCTTGTTCGCATCCATAGGACTAGAGGCAGATACGCAGTATTTT
>TRBV20-1|TRBJ1-5|NA|NA
CSARNGFDNQPQHF
TGCAGTGCTAGAAATGGGTTTGACAATCAGCCCCAGCATTTT
>TRBV6-1|TRBJ2-1|NA|NA
CASRRSVDNEQFF
TGTGCCAGCAGAAGAAGTGTGGACAATGAGCAGTTCTTC
>TRBV7-8|TRBJ2-5|NA|NA
CASPHPETQYF
TGTGCCAGCCCCCACCCAGAGACCCAGTACTTC
>TRBV20-1|TRBJ2-4|NA|NA
CSARLLGRSDIQYF
TGCAGTGCTAGGCTATTAGGGCGGAGTGACATTCAGTACTTC
>TRBV12-3/TRBV12-4|TRBJ2-7|TRBD2|once
CASSGDRGVGEQYF
TGTGCCAGCAGCGGGGACCGGGGGGTAGGCGAGCAGTACTTC
>TRBV20-1|TRBJ2-6|NA|NA
CSASYRGNGANVLTF
TGCAGTGCTAGTTACCGCGGGAATGGGGCCAACGTCCTGACTTTC
>TRBV20-1|TRBJ1-1|NA|NA
CSAKAGSTEAFF
TGCAGTGCCAAAGCCGGCAGCACTGAAGCTTTCTTT
>TRBV7-9|TRBJ2-3|TRBD1|NA
CASIRGTGDYTDTQYF
TGTGCCAGCATCAGAGGGACAGGGGATTACACAGATACGCAGTATTTT